This TCR beta chain was recovered during a study of blood T cell repertoires in COVID-19. Turning to the study itself: Both acute and convalescent COVID-19 samples were obtained from the United States, Italy and Spain. The analysed material was cDNA or gDNA that came from T cells, B-cell-depleted T cells, or PBMCs.

In the source study's methods: Nucleated cell counts were estimated from reference gene primer amplification. Here immunoSEQ multiplex PCR was the method, and the copy in TCRdb shows in-frame clones only, minus some. That table supplies the V and J calls and clone size; D and trimming were determined from the DNA. The table includes some 200,000 clones, approximately 85% detected once. Patients from Seattle were sampled longitudinally, starting during active infection. V lost 8 bases and J 9 bases, leaving 14 bases between the germline ends. Germline V gene lookup returns CDR1 SGHDN and CDR2 FVKESK. This CDR3 region has 12 residues.

Sequences were obtained from peripheral blood. The source is a woman in her seventies with COVID-19, enrolled during active disease. The rearrangement joins TRBV14 to TRBJ2-1; D is undetermined. The CDR3 nucleotides are TGTGCCAGCGGATTTTACTGGAGTGAGCAGTTCTTC. Protein product: CASGFYWSEQFF.